Sequencing of this T cell receptor beta chain was carried out in a study of shared clonotypes between healthy human individuals. Study in general: Every donor yielded three CD4 naive, three CD4 memory, two CD8 naive and one CD8 memory plate. Study conclusions and caveats: Incomplete sequencing of sorted subsets was indicated by rarefaction despite large depth. The donor pool, a small one, limited the genetic and exposure-history diversity represented.

Germline V gene sequence: CDR1 MDHEN, CDR2 SYDVKM. V was clipped by 8 bases and J by 6 bases, with 20 bases between them. This CDR3 comprises 14 residues. The method was immunoSEQ multiplex PCR; TCRdb's version includes in-frame clones alone and lacks a portion of them. The table has about 710,000 clones, more than 70% seen once. Note on this clone: Its antigen is as yet unknown.

The TCR originated in a woman in her twenties or thirties in good health. The gene calls are TRBV28 and TRBJ2-7; D may match TRBD1 or TRBD2 (5 bases each). Sequenced material: memory CD4+ T cells sorted from blood. Subset described: CD45RA-negative fraction. The CDR3 spells CASVIPGSPGEQYF. CDR3 in DNA: TGTGCCAGCGTAATACCAGGGAGCCCTGGCGAGCAGTACTTC.